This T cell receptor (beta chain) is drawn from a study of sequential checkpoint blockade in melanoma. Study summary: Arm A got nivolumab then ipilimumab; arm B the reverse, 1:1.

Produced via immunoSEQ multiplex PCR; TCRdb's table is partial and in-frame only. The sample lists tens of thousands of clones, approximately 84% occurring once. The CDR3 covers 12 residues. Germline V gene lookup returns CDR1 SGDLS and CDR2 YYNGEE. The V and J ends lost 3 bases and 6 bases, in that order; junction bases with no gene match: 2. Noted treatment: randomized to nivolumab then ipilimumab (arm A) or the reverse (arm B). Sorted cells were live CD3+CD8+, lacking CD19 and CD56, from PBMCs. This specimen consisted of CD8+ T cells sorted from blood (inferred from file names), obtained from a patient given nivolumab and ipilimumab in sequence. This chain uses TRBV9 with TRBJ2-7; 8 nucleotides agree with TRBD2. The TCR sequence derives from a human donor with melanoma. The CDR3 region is CASSGLAGEQYF. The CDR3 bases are TGTGCCAGCAGCGGCCTAGCGGGCGAGCAGTACTTC.